Listed below are T cell receptor beta chains from one sample, sequenced in a study of early T cells in non-severe SARS-CoV-2 infection. From the 5' RACE reads, TCRdb called clonotypes with MiXCR, one entry per CDR3 protein. The profile shows around 40,000 distinct CDR3 sequences, about 6.2% of them singletons. The sequencing input was whole blood. These TCRs come from an adult who was a healthcare worker with PCR-confirmed SARS-CoV-2 infection or an uninfected control (not recorded which). Each CDR3 is given with its conserved first and last residue. The D gene is left open where the match is weak. Size values are once, few and many counts, or a class for expanded clones, and some rows have none.

j_call clone_size d_call cdr3_length v_call cdr3_nt cdr3_aa
TRBJ1-1 many - 13 TRBV2 TGTGCCAGCAGTGTTGACCCCAACACTGAAGCTTTCTTT CASSVDPNTEAFF
TRBJ2-2 - - 15 TRBV30 TGTGCCTGGAGTGTACGGGCTCGGGACACCGGGGAGCTGTTTTTT CAWSVRARDTGELFF
TRBJ2-1 - TRBD2 13 TRBV7-9 TGTGCCAGCAGGGGACTAGCGGACAATGAGCAGTTCTTC CASRGLADNEQFF
TRBJ1-2 - TRBD1 15 TRBV14 TGTGCCAGCAGCCTCGGGACAGGCTTTAACTATGGCTACACCTTC CASSLGTGFNYGYTF
TRBJ1-1 many - 12 TRBV28 TGTGCCAGCAGTTCCTCACATTCGAGAGCTTTCTTT CASSSSHSRAFF
TRBJ1-4 - - 14 TRBV2 TGTGCCAGCAGTGAAGATGGCCCAATTGAAAAACTGTTTTTT CASSEDGPIEKLFF
TRBJ2-2 - - 13 TRBV3-2 TGTGCCAGCAGCCAAGATTACGTCGGGGAGCTGTTTTTT CASSQDYVGELFF
TRBJ2-3 - TRBD2 16 TRBV6-5 TGTGCCAGCAGTTACTTTAGCGGGAGTGGCACAGATACGCAGTATTTT CASSYFSGSGTDTQYF
TRBJ2-1 few TRBD1 14 TRBV6-6 TGTGCCAGCAGGGACAGGGAGAACTACAATGAGCAGTTCTTC CASRDRENYNEQFF
TRBJ2-7 many - 13 TRBV7-9 TGTGCCAGCAGCTTAGAGACTACTTACGAGCAGTACTTC CASSLETTYEQYF
TRBJ2-7 - - 14 TRBV12-3/TRBV12-4 TGTGCCAGCAGTTTAATGGGGGCCACGTACGAGCAGTACTTC CASSLMGATYEQYF
TRBJ2-4 - - 15 TRBV2 TGTGCCAGCTGCCGACGGCTAATAGCCAAAAACATTCAGTACTTC CASCRRLIAKNIQYF
TRBJ2-5 few - 13 TRBV7-9 TGTGCCAGCAAACGGGACTCCCTGCAGAGCCAGTACTTC CASKRDSLQSQYF
TRBJ1-1 - - 11 TRBV6-1 TGTGCCAGCAGGGTCCACACTGAAGCTTTCTTT CASRVHTEAFF
TRBJ2-3 many - 13 TRBV7-2 TGTGCCAGCAGCTTAGGTGCTGCAGATACGCAGTATTTT CASSLGAADTQYF
TRBJ2-5 few - 14 TRBV12-3/TRBV12-4 TGTGCCAGCAGCCTTCCGACGGGCCTGGAGACCCAGTACTTC CASSLPTGLETQYF
TRBJ1-5 many - 13 TRBV12-3/TRBV12-4 TGTGCCAGCAGTTTATCTCACAATCAGCCCCAGCATTTT CASSLSHNQPQHF
TRBJ2-5 - - 15 TRBV6-5 TGTGCCAGCAGTTACTCGACCTCTATCGCAGAGACCCAGTACTTC CASSYSTSIAETQYF
TRBJ1-1 medium-sized - 16 TRBV10-3 TGTGCCACCAAAGCAGGGGTCGGGATTCGGGACACTGAAGCTTTCTTT CATKAGVGIRDTEAFF
TRBJ2-3 many TRBD2 19 TRBV18 TGTGCCAGCTCACCTTCCCTGGCCTCTAGCGGTGGGGGCACAGATACGCAGTATTTT CASSPSLASSGGGTDTQYF
TRBJ2-7 - TRBD2 14 TRBV19 TGTGCCAGTAGTACGGAGGCGGGAGAGTACGAGCAGTACTTC CASSTEAGEYEQYF
TRBJ1-2 many TRBD1 17 TRBV5-1 TGCGCCAGCAGCTTGGCTCCATTGGGACAGGGAAACTATGGCTACACCTTC CASSLAPLGQGNYGYTF
TRBJ2-4 many - 16 TRBV7-8 TGTGCCAGCAGCTTAAGGTTGGGGATAGCCCAAAACATTCAGTACTTC CASSLRLGIAQNIQYF
TRBJ2-5 few - 13 TRBV2 TGTGCCAGCAGTGAAGAGGGGAGGCAGACCCAGTACTTC CASSEEGRQTQYF
TRBJ2-5 - - 14 TRBV4-1 TGCGCCAGCAGCCAAGATTCTGGGGGGGAGACCCAGTACTTC CASSQDSGGETQYF
TRBJ1-2 few - 12 TRBV19 TGTGCCAGCCATGACAGAGTCTATGGCTACACCTTC CASHDRVYGYTF
TRBJ2-1 - TRBD2 20 TRBV28 TGTGCCAGCAGTTTTTATCCCCTCGGGGCTAGCGGAGACTCCTACAATGAGCAGTTCTTC CASSFYPLGASGDSYNEQFF
TRBJ1-2 few - 13 TRBV10-3 TGTGCCATCAGTGAGCAGGGTGGCTATGGCTACACCTTC CAISEQGGYGYTF
TRBJ2-3 many - 14 TRBV7-2 TGTGCCAGCAGCTTTGGGAAGGGTTGGGATACGCAGTATTTT CASSFGKGWDTQYF
TRBJ2-3 many - 15 TRBV6-1 TGTGCCAGCAGTGAAGGGCGACAGAGCACAGATACGCAGTATTTT CASSEGRQSTDTQYF
TRBJ1-1 many - 14 TRBV5-4 TGTGCCAGCAGCTTGGAAGACCGTAGCATAAAGGCTTTCTTT CASSLEDRSIKAFF
TRBJ1-1 - - 14 TRBV11-2 TGTGCCAGCAGCTTAACGGCCTGGGGGACTGAAGCTTTCTTT CASSLTAWGTEAFF
TRBJ1-6 many - 14 TRBV30 TGTGCCTGGAGCCCGGGACACCAGAATTCACCCCTCCACTTT CAWSPGHQNSPLHF
TRBJ2-1 - - 13 TRBV20-1 TGCAGTGCTAGTCCAGCGTGGGACAATGAGCAGTTCTTC CSASPAWDNEQFF
TRBJ2-3 few - 10 TRBV20-1 TGCAGTGCTAGCGCCACATTGCAGTATTTT CSASATLQYF
TRBJ2-3 few TRBD2 15 TRBV5-1 TGCGCCAGCAGCTTGGCCCGTCTAGCGGGAGATACGCAGTATTTT CASSLARLAGDTQYF